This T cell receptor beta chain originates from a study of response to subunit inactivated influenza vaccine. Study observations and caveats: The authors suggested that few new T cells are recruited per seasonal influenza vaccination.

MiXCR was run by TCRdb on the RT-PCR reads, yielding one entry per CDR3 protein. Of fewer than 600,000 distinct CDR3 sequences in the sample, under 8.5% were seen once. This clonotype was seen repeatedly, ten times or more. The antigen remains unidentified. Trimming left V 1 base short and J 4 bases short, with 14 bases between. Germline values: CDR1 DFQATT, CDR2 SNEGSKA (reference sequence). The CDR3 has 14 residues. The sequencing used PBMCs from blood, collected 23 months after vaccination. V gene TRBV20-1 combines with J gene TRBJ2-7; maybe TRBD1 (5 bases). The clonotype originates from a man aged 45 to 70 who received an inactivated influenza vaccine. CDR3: CSARGVQELYEQYF. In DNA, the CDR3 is TGCAGTGCTAGAGGGGTACAGGAGCTATACGAGCAGTACTTC.